The T cell receptor beta chain under discussion was sequenced for a study of control samples from healthy donors and cancer patients. Sequencing used immunoSEQ multiplex PCR; TCRdb keeps in-frame clones, though not all of them. This sample has about 57,000 clones; around 93% occur once, and the top ten carry around 0.9%. Trimming stripped 5 bases from V and 0 bases from J, with 14 bases between. CDR1 is SGHNT, CDR2 YYREEE, per germline (reference sequence). The CDR3 loop spans 16 amino acids. This rearrangement joins TRBV5-4 to TRBJ2-2; perhaps TRBD1 as D (6 bases). This TCR was sampled from a man between 25 and 39 years old with colorectal cancer. The sequenced sample consisted of PBMCs. CDR3 nucleotides: TGTGCCAGCAGTAAAGACAGGCCTGCGAACACCGGGGAGCTGTTTTTT. Encoded protein: CASSKDRPANTGELFF.